This T cell receptor beta chain was captured in a study of blood T cell repertoires in COVID-19. Background on the study: Specimens from acute and convalescent COVID-19 originated in the United States, Italy and Spain.

Those enrolled, adults aged roughly 18 to 89 years, came from fewer than 25 US areas. Within 2 weeks before study entry, exposed participants met a COVID-19 case. In the original processing: Reference gene primers were amplified, and this amplification served to estimate nucleated cell counts. The method was immunoSEQ multiplex PCR; TCRdb's version includes in-frame clones alone and lacks a portion of them. The DNA gave D and trimming, while V, J and clone size come from that table. The sample carries about 150,000 clones, about nine tenths recorded once. Per the germline V gene, CDR1 is SNHLY and CDR2 is FYNNEI. The J segment lost 1 base and the V segment lost 9 bases, leaving 2 bases of the junction unmatched. This CDR3 is 13 amino acids long.

The sequencing sample was made of PBMCs or T cells enriched from blood (not recorded which). This chain links TRBV2 with TRBJ1-3; TRBD1 agrees at 8 bases. The origin of this receptor is a woman aged 40 to 55 who had been exposed to COVID-19. The CDR3: CASRTGSGNTIYF. The CDR3 DNA sequence: TGTGCCAGTAGGACAGGGTCTGGAAACACCATATATTTT.